These T cell receptor beta chains were read from a single sample in a study of blood T cell repertoires in COVID-19. TCRdb's copy holds only in-frame clones and misses some; the assay was immunoSEQ multiplex PCR. This sample has 150,000 to 200,000 clones; more than 75% occur once, and the top ten carry 17%. Sequences were obtained from PBMCs or T cells enriched from blood (not recorded which). The source is a woman aged 45-65 years with acute COVID-19. CDR3s include the opening cysteine and the closing phenylalanine or tryptophan. The order of the fields is V gene, clone size, D gene, J gene, CDR3 DNA, CDR3 protein. A D gene is named only where the DNA matches it firmly. The listing skips clone size in some rows; elsewhere it reads once, few, many or a size class.

v_call: TRBV6-2/TRBV6-3
clone_size: NA
d_call: NA
j_call: TRBJ2-1
cdr3_nt: TGTGCCAGCAGTTCCGAAGCGCTCCAGCGAGGTGAGCAGTTCTTC
cdr3_aa: CASSSEALQRGEQFF

v_call: TRBV28
clone_size: NA
d_call: NA
j_call: TRBJ1-5
cdr3_nt: TGTGCCAGCCGGAACGGGGGAAAGGGCAATCAGCCCCAGCATTTT
cdr3_aa: CASRNGGKGNQPQHF

v_call: TRBV24-1
clone_size: once
d_call: TRBD2
j_call: TRBJ2-1
cdr3_nt: TGTGCCACCAGTGTGCGGGGGGGCTCCTACAATGAGCAGTTCTTC
cdr3_aa: CATSVRGGSYNEQFF

v_call: TRBV25-1
clone_size: NA
d_call: TRBD1
j_call: TRBJ1-1
cdr3_nt: TGTGCCAGCAGTGACCGGGACAGGGAAGCTTTCTTT
cdr3_aa: CASSDRDREAFF

v_call: TRBV10-3
clone_size: NA
d_call: NA
j_call: TRBJ2-1
cdr3_nt: TGTGCCATCAGTGATCCCGGTTCCAATGAGCAGTTCTTC
cdr3_aa: CAISDPGSNEQFF

v_call: TRBV6-5
clone_size: NA
d_call: NA
j_call: TRBJ2-2
cdr3_nt: TGTGCCAGCAGTTACTCGTCCCCGAGACAGACCGGGGAGCTGTTTTTT
cdr3_aa: CASSYSSPRQTGELFF

v_call: TRBV6-5
clone_size: NA
d_call: NA
j_call: TRBJ1-1
cdr3_nt: TGTGCCAGCAGTACTATGAACACTGAAGCTTTCTTT
cdr3_aa: CASSTMNTEAFF

v_call: TRBV6-5
clone_size: NA
d_call: NA
j_call: TRBJ1-1
cdr3_nt: TGTGCCAGCACCACCGTCGGGGGGAGAACTGAAGCTTTCTTT
cdr3_aa: CASTTVGGRTEAFF

v_call: TRBV6-1
clone_size: NA
d_call: TRBD2
j_call: TRBJ2-5
cdr3_nt: TGTGCCAGCAGTGCAGGACTAGCGATTCTCCAGGAGACCCAGTACTTC
cdr3_aa: CASSAGLAILQETQYF

v_call: TRBV7-8
clone_size: NA
d_call: NA
j_call: TRBJ1-1
cdr3_nt: TGTGCCAGCAGTTCTGAGGAGGGGCTGAACACTGAAGCTTTCTTT
cdr3_aa: CASSSEEGLNTEAFF

v_call: TRBV6-5
clone_size: NA
d_call: NA
j_call: TRBJ1-2
cdr3_nt: TGTGCCAGCAGCCAAACAGGGTTGGGTGGCTACACCTTC
cdr3_aa: CASSQTGLGGYTF

v_call: TRBV7-8
clone_size: few
d_call: NA
j_call: TRBJ2-2
cdr3_nt: TGTGCCAGCAGCTTAGGAGGGGGGGCGAACACCGGGGAGCTGTTTTTT
cdr3_aa: CASSLGGGANTGELFF

v_call: TRBV4-3
clone_size: NA
d_call: TRBD1
j_call: TRBJ1-1
cdr3_nt: TGCGCCAGCAGCGTAGGACAGGGATTCAACACTGAAGCTTTCTTT
cdr3_aa: CASSVGQGFNTEAFF

v_call: TRBV4-1
clone_size: NA
d_call: NA
j_call: TRBJ2-5
cdr3_nt: TGCGCCAGCAGCCAAGGAGGGCCGCCACAAGAGACCCAGTACTTC
cdr3_aa: CASSQGGPPQETQYF

v_call: TRBV20-1
clone_size: NA
d_call: TRBD1
j_call: TRBJ1-5
cdr3_nt: TGCAGTGCTAGTACAACGGACAGGGGGCGAAATCAGCCCCAGCATTTT
cdr3_aa: CSASTTDRGRNQPQHF

v_call: TRBV11-2
clone_size: NA
d_call: TRBD2
j_call: TRBJ2-1
cdr3_nt: TGTGCCAGCAGCTTATCCCGGGGGGGCCGAGATGAGCAGTTCTTC
cdr3_aa: CASSLSRGGRDEQFF

v_call: TRBV28
clone_size: NA
d_call: TRBD1
j_call: TRBJ1-2
cdr3_nt: TGTGCCAGCAGTCCCCCCCGACAGGGGGGGCCTGGCTACACCTTC
cdr3_aa: CASSPPRQGGPGYTF

v_call: TRBV3-1/TRBV3-2
clone_size: once
d_call: NA
j_call: TRBJ1-2
cdr3_nt: TGTGCCAGCAGCCACCGAACAGGATATGGCTACACCTTC
cdr3_aa: CASSHRTGYGYTF

v_call: TRBV4-2
clone_size: NA
d_call: NA
j_call: TRBJ1-6
cdr3_nt: TGTGCCAGCAGCCAAGATGTCACAACCAGCTCCTATAATTCACCCCTCCACTTT
cdr3_aa: CASSQDVTTSSYNSPLHF

v_call: TRBV4-3
clone_size: NA
d_call: NA
j_call: TRBJ2-2
cdr3_nt: TGCGCCAGCAGTACCGGTCTGCTTACGAACACCGGGGAGCTGTTTTTT
cdr3_aa: CASSTGLLTNTGELFF

v_call: TRBV28
clone_size: NA
d_call: TRBD2
j_call: TRBJ2-2
cdr3_nt: TGTGCCAGCAGTTTATTGGGGCTAGCGGGGGGCTCGAACACCGGGGAGCTGTTTTTT
cdr3_aa: CASSLLGLAGGSNTGELFF

v_call: TRBV19
clone_size: NA
d_call: TRBD1
j_call: TRBJ1-5
cdr3_nt: TGTGCCAGTAGTTCGGACAGGGGCAGTCAGCCCCAGCATTTT
cdr3_aa: CASSSDRGSQPQHF

v_call: TRBV5-4
clone_size: NA
d_call: TRBD1
j_call: TRBJ1-5
cdr3_nt: TGTGCCAGCAGCCCCGGGACAGGTCCTAATCAGCCCCAGCATTTT
cdr3_aa: CASSPGTGPNQPQHF

v_call: TRBV5-4
clone_size: NA
d_call: NA
j_call: TRBJ2-3
cdr3_nt: TGTGCCAGCAGCTTGGATCAAGGTACGGGAAATACGCAGTATTTT
cdr3_aa: CASSLDQGTGNTQYF

v_call: TRBV5-1
clone_size: NA
d_call: TRBD2
j_call: TRBJ2-3
cdr3_nt: TGCGCCAGCAGCTTGGGAGCGGGGGGAGATACGCAGTATTTT
cdr3_aa: CASSLGAGGDTQYF

v_call: TRBV18
clone_size: NA
d_call: TRBD1
j_call: TRBJ1-1
cdr3_nt: TGTGCCAGCTCACCCCTTGCCGGGACAGACAACCCTGAAGCTTTCTTT
cdr3_aa: CASSPLAGTDNPEAFF

v_call: TRBV30
clone_size: NA
d_call: NA
j_call: TRBJ2-5
cdr3_nt: TGTGCCTGGACCCTGGCTGGCCAAGAGACCCAGTACTTC
cdr3_aa: CAWTLAGQETQYF

v_call: TRBV27
clone_size: NA
d_call: TRBD2
j_call: TRBJ2-6
cdr3_nt: TGTGCCAGCAGTTGGGGACTAGGGGCCAACGTCCTGACTTTC
cdr3_aa: CASSWGLGANVLTF

v_call: TRBV5-4
clone_size: NA
d_call: NA
j_call: TRBJ1-1
cdr3_nt: TGTGCCAGCAGCCAACTCGGGGAGGGGAACACTGAAGCTTTCTTT
cdr3_aa: CASSQLGEGNTEAFF

v_call: TRBV7-8
clone_size: NA
d_call: TRBD1
j_call: TRBJ1-1
cdr3_nt: TGTGCCAGCAGCTGGGGACAGGGGCAAGCTTTCTTT
cdr3_aa: CASSWGQGQAFF

v_call: TRBV25-1
clone_size: once
d_call: TRBD2
j_call: TRBJ2-5
cdr3_nt: TGTGCCAGCAGTGAATCGGTTCTAGCGGGGGGACAAGAGACCCAGTACTTC
cdr3_aa: CASSESVLAGGQETQYF

v_call: TRBV2
clone_size: few
d_call: NA
j_call: TRBJ2-6
cdr3_nt: TGTGCCAGCAGTGATCGCTCTGGGGCCAACGTCCTGACTTTC
cdr3_aa: CASSDRSGANVLTF